This record covers a single TCR beta chain. Its target is not known. Time point indicated: baseline, week 1 (first vaccination visit). Treatment of the sample: pre-vaccination baseline after standard-of-care therapy. These data belong to a study of a mutant IDH1 vaccine in newly diagnosed glioma. Study-wide background: Before enrollment, patients got radiotherapy alone, temozolomide alone, or mostly the combination.

Trimming cost V 1 base and J 3 bases, with 3 bases left between them. Germline CDR1 SGHAT, CDR2 FQNNGV. The CDR3 spans 12 residues. Assay: immunoSEQ multiplex PCR; the TCRdb copy retains only in-frame clones and omits some. The data hold approximately 100,000 clones, with about 90% observed a single time. Study conclusions and caveats: Researchers report vaccine-induced immune responses in just under 95% of patients. Seemingly, pseudoprogression had no relation to changes in the top peripheral T cell clonotypes.

This clonotype was obtained from a woman aged 50 to 65 with glioma. This rearrangement joins TRBV11-2 to TRBJ1-2; D remains ambiguous. This material consisted of PBMCs, taken from a glioma patient treated with radiotherapy, temozolomide or both. DNA of the CDR3: TGTGCCAGCAGCTTAGGACACTATGGCTACACCTTC. As protein: CASSLGHYGYTF.